Following are 10 T cell receptor beta chains from one sample sequenced in a study of response to subunit inactivated influenza vaccine. TCRdb independently ran MiXCR on the RT-PCR reads; one entry per CDR3 protein. The sample shows about 780,000 distinct CDR3 sequences, around 20% of them seen only once. Sequencing used PBMCs from blood, obtained roughly 5 days after vaccination. These receptors came from a man aged 45-60 years who received an inactivated influenza vaccine.

The V and J genes are TRBV29-1 and TRBJ2-5, with 11 bases fitting TRBD1. V was clipped by 5 bases and J by 5 bases; unmatched bases: 10. Germline V gene sequence: CDR1 SQVTM, CDR2 ANQGSEA. The CDR3 contains 15 residues. This CDR3 reads CSVLFRDRGSETQYF. CDR3 nucleotides: TGCAGCGTTCTATTCCGGGACAGGGGGAGCGAGACCCAGTACTTC.

This clonotype was detected a few times. The chain is built from TRBV10-3 and TRBJ1-2; D might be TRBD1 (6 bases). There are 18 residues in the CDR3. Per germline, CDR1 ENHRY and CDR2 SYGVKD. V was pared by 0 bases and J by 0 bases, with 17 bases between. The CDR3, as DNA: TGTGCCATCAGTGAGTCGGTCTGGCAGGGGTCCTCTAACTATGGCTACACCTTC. Residues: CAISESVWQGSSNYGYTF.

This clonotype was seen a handful of times. V and J are TRBV7-9 and TRBJ2-5, with 11 positions matching TRBD2. The ends lost 4 bases at V and 2 bases at J; junction bases unmatched: 6. Germline V lookup: CDR1 SEHNR, CDR2 FQNEAQ (reference sequence). The CDR3 totals 16 residues. In nucleotides, the CDR3 is TGTGCCAGCAGCTCCACTAGCGGGGGTTTTCAAGAGACCCAGTACTTC. It yields the protein CASSSTSGGFQETQYF.

This clonotype was detected only a few times. The chain uses TRBV12-3 or TRBV12-4 and TRBJ2-3; possible D gene TRBD1, 6 bases. This CDR3 comprises 17 residues. Trimming left V 3 bases short and J 0 bases short, with 16 bases between. For the CDR3, the DNA is TGTGCCAGCAGTTTCTTTTTAGGGGGTTTAAGCACAGATACGCAGTATTTT. Protein: CASSFFLGGLSTDTQYF.

The V gene is TRBV10-3, the J gene TRBJ2-3; D gene unclear. Trimming cost V 3 bases and J 3 bases, with 7 bases left between them. Per germline, CDR1 ENHRY and CDR2 SYGVKD. The CDR3 runs 13 residues. CDR3 DNA: TGTGCCATCAGTGAAGAACCAACAGATACGCAGTATTTT. Translating it yields CAISEEPTDTQYF.

This clonotype was seen more than once but under ten times. The rearrangement uses TRBV25-1 and TRBJ1-1; maybe TRBD1 (6 bases). The germline CDR1 and CDR2 sequences are MGHDK and SYGVNS. The CDR3 has 14 residues. V shed 3 bases and J shed 5 bases, with 13 bases lying between them. The CDR3 loop reads CASSDQLQGTEAFF. The CDR3 nucleotides are TGTGCCAGCAGTGACCAACTCCAGGGGACTGAAGCTTTCTTT. Full variable domain (remainder filled in from reference TRBV25-1 and TRBJ1-1): EADIYQTPRYLVIGTGKKITLECSQTMGHDKMYWYQQDPGMELHLIHYSYGVNSTEKGDLSSESTVSRIRTEHFPLTLESARPSHTSQYLCASSDQLQGTEAFFGQGTRLTVV.

This clonotype came up many times. The rearrangement uses TRBV18 and TRBJ2-3, with D possibly TRBD1 on 7 matching bases. Trimming pared 3 bases from V and 4 bases from J, leaving 11 bases between. Germline loops: CDR1 KGHSH, CDR2 LQKENI. The CDR3 is made up of 14 amino acids. The CDR3 loop reads CASSPTGRSDTQYF. Here the CDR3 DNA reads TGTGCCAGCTCACCGACAGGGAGGTCAGATACGCAGTATTTT.

V gene TRBV14 combines with J gene TRBJ2-5, with 9 bases fitting TRBD1. V lost 5 bases to trimming and J lost 0 bases; unmatched junction nucleotides: 4. The CDR3 is made up of 15 amino acids. Germline CDR1 reads SGHDN; CDR2 reads FVKESK. CDR3 sequence: CASSDWTGDQETQYF. The CDR3 nucleotides are TGTGCCAGCAGCGATTGGACAGGGGACCAAGAGACCCAGTACTTC. Based on the CDR3 plus reference TRBV14 and TRBJ2-5, the full variable domain is EAGVTQFPSHSVIEKGQTVTLRCDPISGHDNLYWYRRVMGKEIKFLLHFVKESKQDESGMPNNRFLAERTGGTYSTLKVQPAELEDSGVYFCASSDWTGDQETQYFGPGTRLLVL.

This clonotype was seen more than once but under ten times. The chain links TRBV5-1 to TRBJ2-2; perhaps TRBD1 as D (6 bases). V lost 1 base and J 0 bases, leaving 7 bases between the germline ends. Germline-derived CDR1 and CDR2 are SGHRS and YFSETQ. The CDR3 is 15 residues long. CDR3 nucleotide sequence: TGCGCCAGCAGCTTGCAGGGGACGAACACCGGGGAGCTGTTTTTT. Protein: CASSLQGTNTGELFF. The whole variable domain, filled in from reference TRBV5-1 and TRBJ2-2, reads KAGVTQTPRYLIKTRGQQVTLSCSPISGHRSVSWYQQTPGQGLQFLFEYFSETQRNKGNFPGRFSGRQFSNSRSEMNVSTLELGDSALYLCASSLQGTNTGELFFGEGSRLTVL.

The V gene is TRBV12-3 or TRBV12-4, the J gene TRBJ1-2; D remains ambiguous. The CDR3 totals 16 residues. The V gene lost 7 bases and the J gene lost 6 bases, with 24 bases spanning the gap. CDR3 amino acids: CASNPGWGTPPDGYTF. In nucleotides, the CDR3 is TGTGCCAGCAACCCCGGCTGGGGAACTCCCCCGGATGGCTACACCTTC.